Following are 13 T cell receptor beta chains from one sample sequenced in a study of blood T cell repertoires in COVID-19 (TCRdb year 2020). Library preparation was by the immunoSEQ multiplex PCR assay. TCRdb retrieved this table from immuneACCESS and kept in-frame rearrangements only. Not all clones are present; in checked studies, unresolved V genes account for under half, and no reason is known for the remainder. Across this sample there are 60,000 to 70,000 clones, with roughly 82% seen only once. 35% to 45% of the sample lies in the top ten. What was sequenced was peripheral blood. These TCRs come from a human donor in a cohort sampled during active COVID-19.

The chain uses TRBV2 and TRBJ2-2; D is uncertain. Germline CDR1 is SNHLY and CDR2 is FYNNEI. Trimming took off 7 bases at V and 0 bases at J, with 15 bases between the two ends. The length of the CDR3 is 16 residues. The CDR3 region is CASILPGFANTGELFF. Here the CDR3 DNA reads TGTGCCAGCATCCTACCCGGGTTCGCGAACACCGGGGAGCTGTTTTTT.

The gene calls are TRBV7-2 and TRBJ1-1; D ambiguous. The germline V gene has CDR1 SGHTA and CDR2 FQGNSA. V lost 2 bases and J lost 5, with 9 bases in between. This CDR3 comprises 13 residues. The CDR3 nucleotides read TGTGCCAGCAGCTTAAATTCAGCGACTGAAGCTTTCTTT. This translates into CASSLNSATEAFF.

The chain joins TRBV19 to TRBJ2-3; TRBD2 aligns across 7 bases. Germline V gene data show CDR1 as LNHDA and CDR2 as SQIVND (reference sequence). V gave up 6 bases and J gave up 4 bases; unmatched junction bases: 22. The CDR3 sequence is 19 residues long. CDR3 nucleotide sequence: TGTGCCAGTAGGCTGAGGGACTACGAGACCAATATGAGGGCAGATACGCAGTATTTT. Protein sequence: CASRLRDYETNMRADTQYF.

V is TRBV5-1 and J is TRBJ2-3; D perhaps matches TRBD1 (6 bases). The V end was cut by 7 bases, the J end by 4 bases, with 19 bases between. Germline V gives CDR1 SGHRS, CDR2 YFSETQ. This CDR3 contains 15 residues. CDR3 sequence (DNA): TGCGCCAGCTGGATACAGGGTGGCAGTTCAGATACGCAGTATTTT. This gives the protein CASWIQGGSSDTQYF.

This clone showed up many times. The chain links TRBV6-5 to TRBJ1-3; 9 nucleotides line up with TRBD1. V shed 5 bases, J shed 4 bases, and the junction held 6 bases outside the gene matches. The CDR3 runs to 15 residues. CDR1 is MNHEY, CDR2 SVGAGI, per germline. The CDR3 loop reads CASSTDRGPGNTIYF. The CDR3 DNA follows: TGTGCCAGCAGTACGGACAGGGGCCCGGGAAACACCATATATTTT.

This clone was observed a few times. This sequence joins TRBV18 and TRBJ2-7; 7 nucleotides agree with TRBD1. The CDR3 sequence is 15 residues long. Germline V gives CDR1 KGHSH, CDR2 LQKENI. Unmatched junction bases numbered 4, after V lost 2 bases and J lost 0 bases. The CDR3 DNA reads as TGTGCCAGCTCACCAGAGACAGGGATCTCCTACGAGCAGTACTTC. Protein sequence: CASSPETGISYEQYF.

The chain recombines TRBV30 with TRBJ1-4, with TRBD1 identical over 7 bases. Germline V CDR1 and CDR2: GTSNPN, SVGIG (reference sequence). V shed 2 bases and J 4 bases; nucleotides not matched to a gene: 7. CDR3 length: 15 amino acids. CDR3 coding DNA: TGTGCCTGGAGTCCTCACAGGGGCAGTAATGAAAAACTGTTTTTT. This sequence encodes CAWSPHRGSNEKLFF.

J is TRBJ2-7 and V is TRBV5-5; D ambiguous. The V gene lost 7 bases and the J gene lost 13 bases, with 18 bases spanning the gap. The length of the CDR3 is 11 residues. Germline V gene lookup returns CDR1 SGHKS and CDR2 YYEKEE (reference sequence). The CDR3 here is CASFETPDFYF. The CDR3 nucleotides are TGTGCCAGCTTCGAGACACCGGATTTTTACTTC. The complete variable domain, with remaining parts taken from reference TRBV5-5 and TRBJ2-7, reads DAGVTQSPTHLIKTRGQQVTLRCSPISGHKSVSWYQQVLGQGPQFIFQYYEKEERGRGNFPDRFSARQFPNYSSELNVNALLLGDSALYLCASFETPDFYFGPGTRLTVT.

This rearrangement joins TRBV4-1 to TRBJ2-3; no firm D call. The length of the CDR3 is 16 residues. Trimming cost V 5 bases and J 0 bases, with 15 bases left between them. Germline loops: CDR1 MGHRA, CDR2 YSYEKL. This CDR3 is CASSSGYSTSTDTQYF. CDR3 nucleotide sequence: TGCGCCAGCAGCTCCGGTTACTCCACTAGCACAGATACGCAGTATTTT.

The chain uses TRBV13 and TRBJ1-1; TRBD1 matches at 8 bases. V lost 5 bases and J lost 9; bases outside the gene matches: 8. The CDR3 loop spans 13 amino acids. Germline assignment: CDR1 PRHDT and CDR2 FYEKMQ (reference sequence). The CDR3 bases are TGTGCCAGCAGCCGCCGGACAGGGCACCAAGCTTTCTTT. Its translation: CASSRRTGHQAFF.

In this sample, this clone turned up many times. The chain uses TRBV18 and TRBJ1-3; 8 nucleotides match TRBD1. Trimming at V came to 3 bases and at J to 0 bases, leaving 7 bases not matched to a gene. The CDR3 covers 17 residues. Germline lookup yields CDR1 KGHSH and CDR2 LQKENI. CDR3 coding DNA: TGTGCCAGCTCACCGACAGGGACAGGCCACTCTGGAAACACCATATATTTT. It translates to CASSPTGTGHSGNTIYF.

The chain links TRBV7-2 to TRBJ1-3; D possibly corresponds to TRBD1 (6 bases). CDR1 is SGHTA and CDR2 is FQGNSA in the germline V gene. This CDR3 is built from 15 residues. The V end was cut by 8 bases, the J end by 4 bases, with 18 bases between. CDR3 sequence: CASGEWGGPGNTIYF. In DNA, the CDR3 is TGTGCCAGCGGCGAATGGGGGGGGCCGGGAAACACCATATATTTT.

The CDR3 region is CASSWGTGGGGYTF. The CDR3, as DNA: TGTGCCAGCAGCTGGGGGACAGGGGGCGGTGGCTACACCTTC. The genes are TRBV5-4 and TRBJ1-2, with 12 nucleotides matching TRBD1. Germline CDR1 SGHNT, CDR2 YYREEE (reference sequence). The CDR3 sequence is 14 residues long. The ends lost 3 bases at V and 7 bases at J; junction bases unmatched: 4.